This T cell receptor beta chain stems from a study of breast tumors, draining lymph nodes, adjacent tissues. Trimming cost V 4 bases and J 7 bases; bases outside gene matches: 1. Germline loops: CDR1 GTSNPN, CDR2 SVGIG (reference sequence). The CDR3 length is 12 residues. This clonotype was observed many times. TCRdb used MiXCR to reprocess the multiplex PCR reads, holding one entry per CDR3 protein. This table has 70,000 to 95,000 distinct CDR3 sequences, 15% to 20% appearing once. The lymph nodes were axillary draining lymph nodes from breast cancer patients. This clonotype was obtained from a female donor with breast cancer. Some clones in this sample may be carry-over from other donors' samples. V and J are TRBV30 and TRBJ1-6, with 7 positions matching TRBD1. Sequenced: axillary lymph node tissue. The CDR3 nucleotides read TGTGCCTGGACAGGGGGAAATTCACCCCTCCACTTT. Protein sequence: CAWTGGNSPLHF.